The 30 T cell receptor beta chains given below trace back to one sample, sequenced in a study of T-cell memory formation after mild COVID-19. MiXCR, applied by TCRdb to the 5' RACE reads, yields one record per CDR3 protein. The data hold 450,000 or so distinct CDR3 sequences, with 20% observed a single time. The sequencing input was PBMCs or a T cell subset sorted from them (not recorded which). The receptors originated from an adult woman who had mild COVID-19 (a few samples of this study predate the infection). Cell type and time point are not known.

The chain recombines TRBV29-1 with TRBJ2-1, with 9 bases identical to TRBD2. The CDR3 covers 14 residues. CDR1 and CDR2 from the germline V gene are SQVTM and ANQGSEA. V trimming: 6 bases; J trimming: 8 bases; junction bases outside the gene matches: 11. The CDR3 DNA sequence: TGCAGCGTGCGAGCGGGAGGTCCTTTCGATGAGCAGTTCTTC. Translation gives CSVRAGGPFDEQFF.

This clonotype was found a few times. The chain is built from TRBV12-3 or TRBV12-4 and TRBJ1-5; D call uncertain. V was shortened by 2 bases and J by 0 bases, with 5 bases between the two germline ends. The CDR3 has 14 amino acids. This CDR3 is CASSLSDSNQPQHF. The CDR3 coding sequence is TGTGCCAGCAGTTTATCCGATAGCAATCAGCCCCAGCATTTT.

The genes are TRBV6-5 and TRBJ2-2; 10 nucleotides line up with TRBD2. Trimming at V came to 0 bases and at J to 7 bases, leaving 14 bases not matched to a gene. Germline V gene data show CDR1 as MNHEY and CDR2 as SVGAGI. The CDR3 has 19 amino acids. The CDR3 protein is CASSYSTLRTSGLSGELFF. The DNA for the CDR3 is TGTGCCAGCAGTTACTCAACCCTCCGGACTAGCGGTCTAAGCGGGGAGCTGTTTTTT.

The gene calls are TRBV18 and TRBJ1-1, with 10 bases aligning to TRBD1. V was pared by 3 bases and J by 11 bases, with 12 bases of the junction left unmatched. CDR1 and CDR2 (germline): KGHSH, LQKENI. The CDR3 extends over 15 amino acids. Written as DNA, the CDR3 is TGTGCCAGCTCACCCCAAGGGACAGGGGCTTCCTTCGCTTTCTTT. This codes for CASSPQGTGASFAFF.

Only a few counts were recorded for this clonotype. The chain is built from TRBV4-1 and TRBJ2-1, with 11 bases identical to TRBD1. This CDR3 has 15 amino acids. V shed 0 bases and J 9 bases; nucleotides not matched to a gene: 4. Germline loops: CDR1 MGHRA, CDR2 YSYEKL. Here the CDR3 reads CASSQDGQGAREQFF. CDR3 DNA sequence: TGCGCCAGCAGCCAAGACGGACAGGGGGCGCGTGAGCAGTTCTTC.

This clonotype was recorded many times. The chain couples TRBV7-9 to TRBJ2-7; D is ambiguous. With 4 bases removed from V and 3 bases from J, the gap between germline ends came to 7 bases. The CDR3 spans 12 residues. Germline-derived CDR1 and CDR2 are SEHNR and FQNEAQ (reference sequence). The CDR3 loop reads CASSSLGYEQYF. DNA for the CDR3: TGTGCCAGCAGCTCGCTTGGCTACGAGCAGTACTTC.

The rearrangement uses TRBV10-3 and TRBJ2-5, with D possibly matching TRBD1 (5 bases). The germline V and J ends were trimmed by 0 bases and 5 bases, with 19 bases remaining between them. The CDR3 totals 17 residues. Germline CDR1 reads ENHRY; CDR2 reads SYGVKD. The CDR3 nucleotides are TGTGCCATCAGTGAGTCGACAGTGGTGGTAGGCGCGGAGACCCAGTACTTC. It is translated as CAISESTVVVGAETQYF.

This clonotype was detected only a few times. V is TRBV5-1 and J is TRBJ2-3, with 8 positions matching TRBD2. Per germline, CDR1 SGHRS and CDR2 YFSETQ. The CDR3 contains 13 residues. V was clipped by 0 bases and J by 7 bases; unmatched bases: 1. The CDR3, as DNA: TGCGCCAGCAGCTTGGGGACTAGCTATACGCAGTATTTT. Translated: CASSLGTSYTQYF.

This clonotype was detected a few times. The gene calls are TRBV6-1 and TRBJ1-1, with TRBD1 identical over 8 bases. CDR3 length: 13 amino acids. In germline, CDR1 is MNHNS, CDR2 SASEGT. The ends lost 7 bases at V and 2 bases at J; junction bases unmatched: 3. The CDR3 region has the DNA TGTGCCAGCATTCAGGGGGCAAACACTGAAGCTTTCTTT. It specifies CASIQGANTEAFF.

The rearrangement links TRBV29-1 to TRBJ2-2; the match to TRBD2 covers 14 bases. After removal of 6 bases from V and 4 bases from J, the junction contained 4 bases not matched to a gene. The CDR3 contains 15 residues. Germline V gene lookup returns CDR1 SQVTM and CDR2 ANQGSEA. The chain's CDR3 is CSVGTSGSSTGELFF. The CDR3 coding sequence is TGCAGCGTAGGGACTAGCGGGAGCTCCACCGGGGAGCTGTTTTTT.

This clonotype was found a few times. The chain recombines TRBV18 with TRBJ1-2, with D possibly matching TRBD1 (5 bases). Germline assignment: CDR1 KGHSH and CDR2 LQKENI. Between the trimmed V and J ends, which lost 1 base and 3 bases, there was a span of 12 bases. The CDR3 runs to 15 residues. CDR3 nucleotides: TGTGCCAGCTCACCACGGGCAGGGTTGGACTATGGCTACACCTTC. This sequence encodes CASSPRAGLDYGYTF.

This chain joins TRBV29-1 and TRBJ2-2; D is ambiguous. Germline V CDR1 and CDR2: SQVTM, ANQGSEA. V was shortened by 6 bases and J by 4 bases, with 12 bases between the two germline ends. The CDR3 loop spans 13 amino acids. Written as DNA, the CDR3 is TGCAGCGTCCCCCTCCTGGGCACCGGGGAGCTGTTTTTT. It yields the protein CSVPLLGTGELFF.

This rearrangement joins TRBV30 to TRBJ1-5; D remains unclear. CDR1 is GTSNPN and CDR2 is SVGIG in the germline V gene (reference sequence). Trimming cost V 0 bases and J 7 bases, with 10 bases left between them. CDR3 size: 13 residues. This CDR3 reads CAWSVRGRQPQHF. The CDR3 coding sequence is TGTGCCTGGAGTGTACGAGGAAGACAGCCCCAGCATTTT.

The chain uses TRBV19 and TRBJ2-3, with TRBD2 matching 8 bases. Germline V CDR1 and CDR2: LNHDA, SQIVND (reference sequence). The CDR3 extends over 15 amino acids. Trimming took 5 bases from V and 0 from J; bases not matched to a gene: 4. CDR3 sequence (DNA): TGTGCCAGTAGTGTTAGCGGGGCTAGCACAGATACGCAGTATTTT. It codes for CASSVSGASTDTQYF.

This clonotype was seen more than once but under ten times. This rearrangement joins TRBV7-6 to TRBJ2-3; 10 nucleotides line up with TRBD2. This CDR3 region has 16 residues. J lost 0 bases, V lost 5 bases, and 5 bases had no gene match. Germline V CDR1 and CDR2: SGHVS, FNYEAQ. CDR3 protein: CASSTLAGASTDTQYF. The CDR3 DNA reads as TGTGCCAGCAGCACTCTAGCGGGGGCTAGCACAGATACGCAGTATTTT.

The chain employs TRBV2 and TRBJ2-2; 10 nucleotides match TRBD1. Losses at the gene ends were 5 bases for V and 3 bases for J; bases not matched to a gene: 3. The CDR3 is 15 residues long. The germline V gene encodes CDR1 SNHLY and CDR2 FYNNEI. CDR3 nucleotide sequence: TGTGCCAGCAGTCAAGGACAGGGGGACACCGGGGAGCTGTTTTTT. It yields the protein CASSQGQGDTGELFF.

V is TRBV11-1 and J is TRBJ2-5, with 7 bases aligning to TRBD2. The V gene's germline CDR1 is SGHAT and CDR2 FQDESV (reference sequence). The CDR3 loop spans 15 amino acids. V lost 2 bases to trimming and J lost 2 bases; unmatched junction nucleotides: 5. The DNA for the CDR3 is TGTGCCAGCAGCTTAACGGGAGGAAGGCAAGAGACCCAGTACTTC. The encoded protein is CASSLTGGRQETQYF.

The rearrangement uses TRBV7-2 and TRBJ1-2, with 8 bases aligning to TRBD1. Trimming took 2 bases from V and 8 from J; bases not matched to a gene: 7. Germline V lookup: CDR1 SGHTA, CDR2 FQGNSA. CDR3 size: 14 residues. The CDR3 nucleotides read TGTGCCAGCAGCTTAAGTCTGACAGGGGACGGCTACACCTTC. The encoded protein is CASSLSLTGDGYTF.

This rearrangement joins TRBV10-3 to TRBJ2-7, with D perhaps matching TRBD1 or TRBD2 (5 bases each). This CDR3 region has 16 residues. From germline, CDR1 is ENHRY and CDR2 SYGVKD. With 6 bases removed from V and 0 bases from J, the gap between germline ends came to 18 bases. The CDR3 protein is CAIRAGTTVSSYEQYF. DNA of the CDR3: TGTGCCATCAGGGCCGGGACGACTGTCAGCTCCTACGAGCAGTACTTC.

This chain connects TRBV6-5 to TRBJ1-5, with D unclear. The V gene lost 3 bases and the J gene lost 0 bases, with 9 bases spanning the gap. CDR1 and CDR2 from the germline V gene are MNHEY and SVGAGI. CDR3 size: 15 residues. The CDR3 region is CASSYSGDSNQPQHF. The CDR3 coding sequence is TGTGCCAGCAGTTATAGCGGGGATAGCAATCAGCCCCAGCATTTT.

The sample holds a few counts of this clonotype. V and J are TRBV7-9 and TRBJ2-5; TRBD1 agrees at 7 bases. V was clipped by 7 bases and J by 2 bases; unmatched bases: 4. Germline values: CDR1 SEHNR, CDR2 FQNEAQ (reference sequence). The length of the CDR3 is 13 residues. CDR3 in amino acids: CASTDREQETQYF. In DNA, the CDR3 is TGTGCCAGCACCGACAGGGAGCAAGAGACCCAGTACTTC.

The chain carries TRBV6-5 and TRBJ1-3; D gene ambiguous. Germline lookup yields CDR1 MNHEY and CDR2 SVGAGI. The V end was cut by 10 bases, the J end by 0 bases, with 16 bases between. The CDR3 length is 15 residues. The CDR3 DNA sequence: TGTGCCACATCCCTCTACAGTCACTCTGGAAACACCATATATTTT. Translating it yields CATSLYSHSGNTIYF.

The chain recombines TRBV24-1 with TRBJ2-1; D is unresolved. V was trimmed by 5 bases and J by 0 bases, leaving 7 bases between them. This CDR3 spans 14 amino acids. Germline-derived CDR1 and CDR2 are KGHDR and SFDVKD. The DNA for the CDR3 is TGTGCCACCAGTGGAGCCAGCTCCTACAATGAGCAGTTCTTC. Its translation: CATSGASSYNEQFF.

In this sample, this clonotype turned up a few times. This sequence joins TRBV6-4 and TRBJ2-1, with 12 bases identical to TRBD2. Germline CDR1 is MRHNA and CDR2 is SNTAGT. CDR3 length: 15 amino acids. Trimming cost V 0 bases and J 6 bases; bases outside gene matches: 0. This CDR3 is CASSDSTSGSNEQFF. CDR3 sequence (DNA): TGTGCCAGCAGTGACTCGACTAGCGGGAGCAATGAGCAGTTCTTC.

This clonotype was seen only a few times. The CDR3 sequence is CASSPGRSPEKLFF. The CDR3 DNA reads as TGTGCCAGCTCACCAGGTCGGTCACCCGAAAAACTGTTTTTT. This rearrangement joins TRBV18 to TRBJ1-4; D not certain. This CDR3 contains 14 residues. Between the trimmed V and J ends, which lost 2 bases and 8 bases, there was a span of 12 bases. CDR1 and CDR2 (germline): KGHSH, LQKENI.

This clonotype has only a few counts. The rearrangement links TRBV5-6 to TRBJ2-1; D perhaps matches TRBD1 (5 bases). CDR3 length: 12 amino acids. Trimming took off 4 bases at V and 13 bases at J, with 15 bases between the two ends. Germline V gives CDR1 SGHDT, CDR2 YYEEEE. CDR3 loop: CASSLVGRGQFF. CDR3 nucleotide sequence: TGTGCCAGCAGCCTGGTAGGAAGGGGACAGTTCTTC.

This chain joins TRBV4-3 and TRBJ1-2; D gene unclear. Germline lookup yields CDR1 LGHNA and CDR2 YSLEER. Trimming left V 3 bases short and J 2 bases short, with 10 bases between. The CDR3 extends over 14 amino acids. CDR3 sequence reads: CASSQAIFNYGYTF. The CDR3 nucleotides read TGCGCCAGCAGCCAGGCTATATTCAACTATGGCTACACCTTC.

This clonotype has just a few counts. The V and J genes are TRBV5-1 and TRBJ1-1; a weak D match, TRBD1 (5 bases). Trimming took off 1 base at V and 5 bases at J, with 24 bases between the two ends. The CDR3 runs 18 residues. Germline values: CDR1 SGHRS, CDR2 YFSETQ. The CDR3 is CASSLPQRGGLRGTEAFF. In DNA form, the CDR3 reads TGCGCCAGCAGCTTGCCTCAGAGGGGAGGGCTGAGAGGGACTGAAGCTTTCTTT.

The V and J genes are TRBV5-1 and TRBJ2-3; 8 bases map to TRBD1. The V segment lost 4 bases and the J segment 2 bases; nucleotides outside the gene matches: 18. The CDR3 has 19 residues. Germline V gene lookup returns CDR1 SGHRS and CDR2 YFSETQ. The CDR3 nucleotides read TGCGCCAGCAGCCCGGGACAGGCAGGAGTTATTTCCTACACAGATACGCAGTATTTT. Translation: CASSPGQAGVISYTDTQYF. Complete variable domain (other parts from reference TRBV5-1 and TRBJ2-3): KAGVTQTPRYLIKTRGQQVTLSCSPISGHRSVSWYQQTPGQGLQFLFEYFSETQRNKGNFPGRFSGRQFSNSRSEMNVSTLELGDSALYLCASSPGQAGVISYTDTQYFGPGTRLTVL.

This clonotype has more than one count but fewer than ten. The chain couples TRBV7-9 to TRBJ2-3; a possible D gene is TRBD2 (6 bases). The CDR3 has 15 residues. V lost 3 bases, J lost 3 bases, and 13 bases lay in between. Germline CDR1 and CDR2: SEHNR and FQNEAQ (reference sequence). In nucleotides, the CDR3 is TGTGCCAGCAGCTTCACCACGGGACTGACAGATACGCAGTATTTT. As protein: CASSFTTGLTDTQYF.